This TCR beta chain was sequenced for a study of type 1 regulatory T cells. Across the whole study: T-allo10 is a Tr1-enriched, alloantigen-specific CD4 T cell product made in vitro. Study-level points and caveats: Type 1 regulatory T cells had a more restricted TCR repertoire than non-type 1 regulatory T cells.

This clonotype has only a few counts. Antigen: not known. The CDR3 contains 18 residues. V was trimmed by 0 bases and J by 7 bases, leaving 22 bases between them. Per germline, CDR1 KGHSH and CDR2 LQKENI. TCRdb fed the reads into MiXCR, producing one record per CDR3 protein. Here the sample spans roughly 46,000 distinct CDR3 sequences, 9% to 15% being singletons. The sample was cultured non-Tr1 T cells, either the whole culture or a sorted T cell fraction (not recorded which). The chain has TRBV18 and TRBJ2-1, with D perhaps TRBD1 (6 bases). The receptor comes from a human donor in good health. The CDR3 DNA follows: TGTGCCAGCTCACCACCGGGGTTTGTCTCCACGAGGGGGAATGAGCAGTTCTTC. This sequence encodes CASSPPGFVSTRGNEQFF. Full variable domain (outside the CDR3, taken from reference TRBV18 and TRBJ2-1): NAGVMQNPRHLVRRRGQEARLRCSPMKGHSHVYWYRQLPEEGLKFMVYLQKENIIDESGMPKERFSAEFPKEGPSILRIQQVVRGDSAAYFCASSPPGFVSTRGNEQFFGPGTRLTVL.